Following are 28 T cell receptor beta chains from one sample sequenced in a study of OX40 agonist ivuxolimab in advanced cancers. The receptor library was made with the immunoSEQ multiplex PCR assay. TCRdb took over this immuneACCESS table, retaining in-frame rearrangements with V and J assigned. Such tables are incomplete; in checked studies, under half of the missing clones stem from an unresolved V gene, and the remainder is unexplained. A total of 40,000 to 45,000 clones appear in this sample, around 90% of them only once. Together, the top ten hold about 30% of the sample. The material sequenced was CD4+ or CD8+ T cells sorted from blood, taken in a trial of the OX40 agonist ivuxolimab. These receptors all come from an adult with an advanced solid tumor such as melanoma, head and neck, liver or kidney cancer.

J is TRBJ2-7 and V is TRBV11-2; weak D call: TRBD2 (5 bases). CDR3 length: 14 amino acids. Looked up from germline, CDR1 is SGHAT and CDR2 is FQNNGV. V dropped 2 bases and J dropped 1 base, with 9 bases sitting between them. The chain's CDR3 is CASSLSGISYEQYF. Written as DNA, the CDR3 is TGTGCCAGCAGCTTATCGGGAATATCCTACGAGCAGTACTTC.

V usage is TRBV5-6 and J usage is TRBJ2-7; 10 bases match TRBD2. V shed 3 bases and J 3 bases; nucleotides not matched to a gene: 6. Germline lookup yields CDR1 SGHDT and CDR2 YYEEEE. The CDR3 spans 15 residues. CDR3 sequence reads: CASSSGTSAFYEQYF. The CDR3, as DNA: TGTGCCAGCAGCTCCGGGACTAGCGCTTTCTACGAGCAGTACTTC.

V is TRBV9 and J is TRBJ1-3; tentatively, D is TRBD1 (5 bases). V was trimmed by 3 bases and J by 0 bases, leaving 10 bases between them. CDR1 SGDLS and CDR2 YYNGEE come from the germline V gene. The length of the CDR3 is 15 residues. The CDR3 reads CASSGEGSSGNTIYF. The CDR3 DNA reads as TGTGCCAGCAGCGGGGAGGGGAGCTCTGGAAACACCATATATTTT.

The gene calls are TRBV27 and TRBJ2-6; D perhaps matches TRBD1 (5 bases). In germline, CDR1 is MNHEY, CDR2 SMNVEV (reference sequence). V lost 7 bases, J lost 3 bases, and 10 bases lay in between. The CDR3 length is 14 residues. CDR3 coding DNA: TGTGCCAGCACGGGCAGGGTTGGGGCCAACGTCCTGACTTTC. As protein: CASTGRVGANVLTF.

The V call is TRBV13, the J call TRBJ1-1, with a weak D call TRBD1 (5 bases). Germline CDR1 PRHDT, CDR2 FYEKMQ (reference sequence). V lost 5 bases, J lost 0 bases, and 10 bases lay in between. CDR3 length equals 14 residues. The CDR3 loop is CASSGWGVNTEAFF. The CDR3 region has the DNA TGTGCCAGCAGCGGTTGGGGGGTGAACACTGAAGCTTTCTTT.

The CDR3 bases are TGTGCCAGCAGTTTACGGAGACAGGGGGCTACAGATACGCAGTATTTT. It yields the protein CASSLRRQGATDTQYF. The rearrangement uses TRBV27 and TRBJ2-3, with TRBD1 matching 10 bases. The trim removed 2 bases at V and 3 bases at J, leaving 5 bases unmatched. The CDR3 spans 16 residues. Germline loops: CDR1 MNHEY, CDR2 SMNVEV (reference sequence).

The V and J genes are TRBV28 and TRBJ1-2; tentative D call: TRBD1 (5 bases). Trimming stripped 1 base from V and 3 bases from J, with 15 bases between. Germline CDR1 reads MDHEN; CDR2 reads SYDVKM. The CDR3 is 16 residues long. The CDR3 DNA follows: TGTGCCAGCAGTTTATCGGGGACGGAGATTGACTATGGCTACACCTTC. This translates into CASSLSGTEIDYGYTF.

V usage is TRBV4-3 and J usage is TRBJ2-2; 9 nucleotides match TRBD2. The V and J ends lost 0 bases and 6 bases, in that order; junction bases with no gene match: 5. The CDR3 is 16 residues long. Germline CDR1 and CDR2: LGHNA and YSLEER. CDR3 sequence reads: CASSQELAGGPGELFF. In nucleotides, the CDR3 is TGCGCCAGCAGCCAAGAACTAGCGGGCGGGCCCGGGGAGCTGTTTTTT.

V is TRBV28 and J is TRBJ1-1, with unresolved D. CDR1 MDHEN and CDR2 SYDVKM come from the germline V gene. V was trimmed by 3 bases and J by 5 bases, leaving 13 bases between them. CDR3 size: 14 residues. The CDR3 sequence: CASSFTVFRTEAFF. The CDR3 region has the DNA TGTGCCAGCAGTTTCACGGTTTTTAGGACTGAAGCTTTCTTT.

This chain uses TRBV4-1 with TRBJ2-7; TRBD1 might be the D (6 bases). The V gene lost 3 bases and the J gene lost 2 bases, with 14 bases spanning the gap. CDR1 and CDR2 from the germline V gene are MGHRA and YSYEKL. This CDR3 comprises 15 residues. In nucleotides, the CDR3 is TGCGCCAGCAGCCACCGGGACACTAACACCTACGAGCAGTACTTC. Its translation: CASSHRDTNTYEQYF.

The chain combines TRBV29-1 with TRBJ2-5, with D possibly being TRBD1 (5 bases). Trimming pared 5 bases from V and 5 bases from J, leaving 9 bases between. The CDR3 spans 11 residues. Germline CDR1 and CDR2: SQVTM and ANQGSEA. The CDR3: CSVPKGETQYF. The CDR3 bases are TGCAGCGTTCCGAAGGGGGAGACCCAGTACTTC.

This clone was counted between two and nine times. The V and J genes are TRBV5-6 and TRBJ1-1, with 7 bases identical to TRBD1. Germline loops: CDR1 SGHDT, CDR2 YYEEEE. J was trimmed by 11 bases and V by 0 bases; bases with no gene match: 4. The CDR3 is 12 amino acids. CDR3 region: CASSLGQGGAFF. CDR3 nucleotide sequence: TGTGCCAGCAGCTTGGGACAGGGCGGCGCTTTCTTT.

V and J are TRBV29-1 and TRBJ1-1; TRBD1 matches at 7 bases. This CDR3 region has 14 residues. The germline V gene has CDR1 SQVTM and CDR2 ANQGSEA. J lost 0 bases, V lost 4 bases, and 5 bases had no gene match. The CDR3 here is CSVGDSLLNTEAFF. CDR3 DNA: TGCAGCGTTGGGGACAGCCTTTTGAACACTGAAGCTTTCTTT.

As DNA, the CDR3 is TGCGCCAGCAGCTTGTTGAGGAGCAATGAGCAGTTCTTC. It specifies CASSLLRSNEQFF. The chain uses TRBV5-1 and TRBJ2-1, with D uncertain. Germline V gene sequence: CDR1 SGHRS, CDR2 YFSETQ. V gave up 1 base and J gave up 6 bases, with 8 bases separating them. This CDR3 is 13 amino acids long.

The chain recombines TRBV9 with TRBJ1-1; D is uncertain. V was pared by 0 bases and J by 5 bases, with 11 bases between. The germline V gene encodes CDR1 SGDLS and CDR2 YYNGEE. The CDR3 is made up of 14 amino acids. CDR3 nucleotides: TGTGCCAGCAGCGTAGCGGGTGGATCGACTGAAGCTTTCTTT. Amino acids: CASSVAGGSTEAFF.

As DNA, the CDR3 is TGTGCCAGTAGTTCCGGTGGAGGCCCCTACGAGCAGTACTTC. Translating it yields CASSSGGGPYEQYF. This chain connects TRBV19 to TRBJ2-7; D perhaps matches TRBD2 (5 bases). Trimming pared 5 bases from V and 2 bases from J, leaving 13 bases between. CDR1 and CDR2 (germline): LNHDA, SQIVND (reference sequence). The CDR3 runs to 14 residues.

V gene TRBV30 combines with J gene TRBJ2-7; D is perhaps TRBD1 or TRBD2 (6 bases each). The germline V and J ends were trimmed by 5 bases and 7 bases, with 18 bases remaining between them. The germline V gene has CDR1 GTSNPN and CDR2 SVGIG (reference sequence). This CDR3 contains 13 residues. CDR3 residues: CAWDLGGLREQYF. CDR3 coding DNA: TGTGCCTGGGACCTAGGGGGGTTAAGAGAGCAGTACTTC.

For this clone: One junction end disagrees with the germline gene, perhaps due to a read error. CDR3 sequence: CATSRDRGGGSYGQYF. DNA of the CDR3: TGTGCCACCAGCAGAGATCGAGGTGGGGGGAGTTACGGGCAGTACTTC. The gene calls are TRBV15 and TRBJ2-7; D is possibly TRBD2 (6 bases). Germline V lookup: CDR1 LNHNV, CDR2 YYDKDF (reference sequence). The CDR3 extends over 16 amino acids.

J is TRBJ1-4 and V is TRBV18, with D possibly TRBD1 on 6 matching bases. Germline loops: CDR1 KGHSH, CDR2 LQKENI. V lost 3 bases and J lost 4, with 9 bases in between. The CDR3 runs 14 residues. CDR3: CASSPPDSNEKLFF. The CDR3 DNA sequence: TGTGCCAGCTCACCGCCGGACAGTAATGAAAAACTGTTTTTT.

This clone was found once. The chain uses TRBV9 and TRBJ2-3, with unresolved D. Germline V gene lookup returns CDR1 SGDLS and CDR2 YYNGEE. V was shortened by 0 bases and J by 4 bases, with 12 bases between the two germline ends. The CDR3 sequence is 15 residues long. The CDR3 nucleotides read TGTGCCAGCAGCGTAGAAGGCATAAGCTCAGATACGCAGTATTTT. This encodes CASSVEGISSDTQYF.

This chain joins TRBV7-6 and TRBJ2-1; D unresolved. The V gene's germline CDR1 is SGHVS and CDR2 FNYEAQ. This CDR3 contains 17 residues. V was clipped by 3 bases and J by 1 base, with 16 bases between them. The CDR3 region has the DNA TGTGCCAGCAGCTTCTCGATTGAACGGGCTTCCTACAATGAGCAGTTCTTC. Protein product: CASSFSIERASYNEQFF.

The J gene is TRBJ1-1, the V gene TRBV6-5; tentatively, D is TRBD1 (5 bases). The length of the CDR3 is 14 residues. CDR1 is MNHEY, CDR2 SVGAGI, per germline. Trimming took off 8 bases at V and 1 base at J, with 14 bases between the two ends. CDR3 residues: CASGQGTSNTEAFF. The CDR3 region has the DNA TGTGCCAGCGGGCAAGGGACTTCGAACACTGAAGCTTTCTTT.

The chain joins TRBV6-5 to TRBJ2-2; D call uncertain. V lost 5 bases to trimming and J lost 2 bases, with 3 bases between them. There are 12 residues in the CDR3. Per germline, CDR1 MNHEY and CDR2 SVGAGI. CDR3 bases: TGTGCCAGCAGTCAAAACACCGGGGAGCTGTTTTTT. Its translation: CASSQNTGELFF.

The chain couples TRBV19 to TRBJ2-1; 8 positions match TRBD2. V was clipped by 3 bases and J by 0 bases; unmatched bases: 10. The germline gives CDR1 LNHDA, CDR2 SQIVND (reference sequence). The CDR3 has 18 amino acids. Written as DNA, the CDR3 is TGTGCCAGTAGTATTAAAAAAGGGGGGACTAGCTCCTACAATGAGCAGTTCTTC. This codes for CASSIKKGGTSSYNEQFF.

The chain couples TRBV5-4 to TRBJ2-1; D is ambiguous. The V end was cut by 4 bases, the J end by 8 bases, with 22 bases between. Germline assignment: CDR1 SGHNT and CDR2 YYREEE (reference sequence). The CDR3 is made up of 16 amino acids. CDR3 in amino acids: CASSPALEQYTDEQFF. The CDR3 DNA is TGTGCCAGCAGCCCCGCACTGGAGCAATATACCGATGAGCAGTTCTTC.

The V and J genes are TRBV6-6 and TRBJ2-7, with D possibly TRBD2 on 6 matching bases. Germline CDR1 and CDR2: MNHNY and SVGAGI (reference sequence). This CDR3 comprises 13 residues. Trimming left V 5 bases short and J 2 bases short, with 10 bases between. CDR3 coding DNA: TGTGCCAGCAGTACGGGACTTACCTACGAGCAGTACTTC. The encoded protein is CASSTGLTYEQYF.

The rearrangement links TRBV11-2 to TRBJ2-5; D might be TRBD2 (5 bases). There are 11 residues in the CDR3. From germline, CDR1 is SGHAT and CDR2 FQNNGV. V lost 7 bases and J lost 7, with 10 bases in between. The DNA of the CDR3 is TGTGCCAGCATGACACGGGGGACCCAGTACTTC. Translated, it gives CASMTRGTQYF.

This clone was observed a single time. The CDR3 region has the DNA TGTGCCAGCAGTCCCTACCCACGGACAGGGGCCGGGAACACTGAAGCTTTCTTT. This encodes CASSPYPRTGAGNTEAFF. The gene calls are TRBV28 and TRBJ1-1; 9 bases match TRBD1. The CDR3 has 18 residues. CDR1 MDHEN and CDR2 SYDVKM come from the germline V gene. Unmatched junction bases numbered 14, after V lost 5 bases and J lost 1 base.